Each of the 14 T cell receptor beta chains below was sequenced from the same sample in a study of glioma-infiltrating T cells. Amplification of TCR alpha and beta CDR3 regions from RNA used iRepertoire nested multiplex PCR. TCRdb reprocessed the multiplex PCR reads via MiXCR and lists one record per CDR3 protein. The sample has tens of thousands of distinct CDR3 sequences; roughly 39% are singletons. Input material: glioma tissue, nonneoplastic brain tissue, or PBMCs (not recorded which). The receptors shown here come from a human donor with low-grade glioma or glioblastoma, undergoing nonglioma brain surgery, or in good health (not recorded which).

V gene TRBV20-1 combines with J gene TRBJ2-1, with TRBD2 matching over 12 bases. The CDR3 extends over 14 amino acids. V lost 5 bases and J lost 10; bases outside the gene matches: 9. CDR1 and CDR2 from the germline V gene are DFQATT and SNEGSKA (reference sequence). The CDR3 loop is CSAPTSGSSYEQFF. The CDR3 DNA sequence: TGCAGTGCTCCGACTAGCGGGAGTAGCTACGAGCAGTTCTTC.

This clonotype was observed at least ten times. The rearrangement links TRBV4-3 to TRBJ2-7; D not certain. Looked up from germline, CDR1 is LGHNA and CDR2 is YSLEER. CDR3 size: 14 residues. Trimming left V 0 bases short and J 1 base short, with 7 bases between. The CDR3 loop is CASSQDRDSYEQYF. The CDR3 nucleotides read TGCGCCAGCAGCCAAGATAGGGATTCCTACGAGCAGTACTTC.

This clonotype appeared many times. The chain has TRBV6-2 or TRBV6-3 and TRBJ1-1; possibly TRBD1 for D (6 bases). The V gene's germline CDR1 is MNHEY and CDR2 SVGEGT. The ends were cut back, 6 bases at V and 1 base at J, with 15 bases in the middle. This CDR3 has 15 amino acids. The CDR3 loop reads CASSPRQDKNTEAFF. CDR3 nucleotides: TGTGCCAGCAGCCCTCGACAGGACAAGAACACTGAAGCTTTCTTT.

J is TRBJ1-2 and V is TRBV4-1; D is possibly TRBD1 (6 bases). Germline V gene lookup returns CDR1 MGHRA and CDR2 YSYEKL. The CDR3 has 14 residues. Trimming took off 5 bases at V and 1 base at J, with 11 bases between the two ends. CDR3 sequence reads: CASSGRDINYGYTF. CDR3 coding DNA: TGCGCCAGCAGCGGCAGGGACATTAACTATGGCTACACCTTC.

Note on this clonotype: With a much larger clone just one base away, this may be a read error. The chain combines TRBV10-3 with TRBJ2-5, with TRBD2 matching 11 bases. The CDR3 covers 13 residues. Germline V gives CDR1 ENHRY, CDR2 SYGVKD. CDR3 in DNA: TGTGCCATCAGGACTAGCGGGGAGGGGACCCAGTGCTTC. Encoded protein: CAIRTSGEGTQCF.

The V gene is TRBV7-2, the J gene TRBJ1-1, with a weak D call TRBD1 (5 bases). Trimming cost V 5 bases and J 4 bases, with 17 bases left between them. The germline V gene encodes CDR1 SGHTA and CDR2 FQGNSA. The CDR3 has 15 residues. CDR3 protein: CASSPAAQGATEAFF. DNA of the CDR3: TGTGCCAGCAGCCCCGCGGCGCAGGGAGCCACTGAAGCTTTCTTT.

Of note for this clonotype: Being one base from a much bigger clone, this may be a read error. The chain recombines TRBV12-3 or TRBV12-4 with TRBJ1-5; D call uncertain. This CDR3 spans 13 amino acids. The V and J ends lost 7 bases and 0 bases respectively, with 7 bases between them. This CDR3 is CASNGDSNQPQHF. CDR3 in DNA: TGTGCCAGCAACGGGGATAGCAATCAGCCCCAGCATTTT.

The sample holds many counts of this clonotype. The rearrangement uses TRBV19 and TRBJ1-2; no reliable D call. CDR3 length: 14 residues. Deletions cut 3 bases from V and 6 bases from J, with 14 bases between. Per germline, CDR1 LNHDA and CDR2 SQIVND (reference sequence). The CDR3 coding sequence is TGTGCCAGTAGTATCCGGGATGGACGAAATGGCTACACCTTC. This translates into CASSIRDGRNGYTF.

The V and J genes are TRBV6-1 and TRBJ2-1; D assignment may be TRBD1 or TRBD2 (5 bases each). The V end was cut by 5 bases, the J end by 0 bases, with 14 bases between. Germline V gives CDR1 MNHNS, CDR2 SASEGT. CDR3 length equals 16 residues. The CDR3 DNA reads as TGTGCCAGCAGTCGGGACCGACTAAGCTCCTACAATGAGCAGTTCTTC. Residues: CASSRDRLSSYNEQFF.

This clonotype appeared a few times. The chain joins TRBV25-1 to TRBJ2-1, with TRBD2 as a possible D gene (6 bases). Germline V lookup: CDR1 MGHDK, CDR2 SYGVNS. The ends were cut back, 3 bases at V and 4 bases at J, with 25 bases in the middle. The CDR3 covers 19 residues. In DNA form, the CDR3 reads TGTGCCAGCAGTGATGTGAGGAGGGCACTAGAGGGAGGATACAATGAGCAGTTCTTC. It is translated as CASSDVRRALEGGYNEQFF.

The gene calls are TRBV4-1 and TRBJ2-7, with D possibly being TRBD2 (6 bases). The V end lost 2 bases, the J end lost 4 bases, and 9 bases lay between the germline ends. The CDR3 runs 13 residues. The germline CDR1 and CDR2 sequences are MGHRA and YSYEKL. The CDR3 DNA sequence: TGCGCCAGCAGCCAAAAGGGAGGATACGAGCAGTACTTC. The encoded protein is CASSQKGGYEQYF.

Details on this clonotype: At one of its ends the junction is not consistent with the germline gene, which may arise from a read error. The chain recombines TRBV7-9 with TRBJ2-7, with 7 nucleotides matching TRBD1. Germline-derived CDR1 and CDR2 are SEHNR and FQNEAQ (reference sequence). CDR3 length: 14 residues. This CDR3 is CASSSPGQSYGQYF. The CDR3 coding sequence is TGTGCCAGCAGCTCACCGGGACAGAGCTACGGGCAGTACTTC.

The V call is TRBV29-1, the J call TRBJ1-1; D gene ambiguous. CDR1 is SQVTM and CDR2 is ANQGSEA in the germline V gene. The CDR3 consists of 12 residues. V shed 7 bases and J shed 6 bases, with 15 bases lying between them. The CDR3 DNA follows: TGCAGCGCTCATCCCAAGGGAGCTGAAGCTTTCTTT. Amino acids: CSAHPKGAEAFF.

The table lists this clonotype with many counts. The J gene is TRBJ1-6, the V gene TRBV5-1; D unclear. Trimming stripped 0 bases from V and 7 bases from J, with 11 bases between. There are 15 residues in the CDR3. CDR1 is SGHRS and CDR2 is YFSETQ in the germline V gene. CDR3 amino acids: CASSLDPGDNSPLHF. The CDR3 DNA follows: TGCGCCAGCAGCTTGGATCCGGGAGACAATTCACCCCTCCACTTT.